The entry that follows covers one T cell receptor beta chain sequence. Antigen: not known. Only in-frame clones appear in the TCRdb table, and some are missing; sequencing was by immunoSEQ multiplex PCR. The sample gives roughly 130,000 clones, 91% of which show up once; under 3.5% is in the top ten. CDR1 is SGHNT, CDR2 YYREEE, per germline (reference sequence). This CDR3 region has 15 residues. Trimming pared 0 bases from V and 2 bases from J, leaving 12 bases between. This sample stems from a study of T cell responses to AZD1222 COVID-19 vaccine. Study-wide results and caveats: Spike as a whole was targeted by vaccine-associated CD4 TCRs, dominant at 160-218 and 743-854. The study sampled repertoires only after the peak T cell response. A mostly white British donor set with more females was recruited, and clonal diversity was possibly underestimated.

This chain uses TRBV5-4 with TRBJ2-7; D ambiguous. The sequencing here drew on peripheral blood, taken on day 0 of AZD1222 vaccination. The sequence was obtained from an adult in good health. CDR3 in amino acids: CASSLVGNPTYEQYF. The CDR3 bases are TGTGCCAGCAGCTTGGTTGGGAACCCCACCTACGAGCAGTACTTC.